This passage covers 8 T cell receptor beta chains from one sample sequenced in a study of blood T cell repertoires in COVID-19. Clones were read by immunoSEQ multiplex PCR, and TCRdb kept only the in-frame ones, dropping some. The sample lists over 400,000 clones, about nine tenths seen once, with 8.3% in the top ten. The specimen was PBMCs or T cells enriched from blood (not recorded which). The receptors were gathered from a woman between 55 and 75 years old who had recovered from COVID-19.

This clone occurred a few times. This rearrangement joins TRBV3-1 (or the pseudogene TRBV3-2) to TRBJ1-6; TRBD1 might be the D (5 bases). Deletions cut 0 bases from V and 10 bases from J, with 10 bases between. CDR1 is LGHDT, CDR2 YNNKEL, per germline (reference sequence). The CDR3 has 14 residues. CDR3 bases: TGTGCCAGCAGCCAAGATGGGGGGGACTCACCCCTCCACTTT. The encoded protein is CASSQDGGDSPLHF.

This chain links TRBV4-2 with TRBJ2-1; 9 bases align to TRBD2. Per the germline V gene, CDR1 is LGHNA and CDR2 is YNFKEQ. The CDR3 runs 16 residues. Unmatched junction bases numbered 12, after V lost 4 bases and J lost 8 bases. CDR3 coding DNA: TGTGCCAGCAGCCGCCTAGGTGCGGGGGGGGCGGATGAGCAGTTCTTC. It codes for CASSRLGAGGADEQFF.

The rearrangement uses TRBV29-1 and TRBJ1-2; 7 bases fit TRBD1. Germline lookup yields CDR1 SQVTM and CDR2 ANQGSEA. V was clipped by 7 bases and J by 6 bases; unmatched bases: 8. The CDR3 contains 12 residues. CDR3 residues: CSGYRGLDGYTF. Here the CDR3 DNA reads TGCAGCGGGTACAGGGGCTTGGATGGCTACACCTTC.

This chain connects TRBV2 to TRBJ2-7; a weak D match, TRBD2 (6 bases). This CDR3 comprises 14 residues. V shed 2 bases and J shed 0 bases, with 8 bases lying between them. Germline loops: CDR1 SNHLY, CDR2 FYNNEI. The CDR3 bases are TGTGCCAGCAGTGAAAGGCGGGACTCCTACGAGCAGTACTTC. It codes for CASSERRDSYEQYF.

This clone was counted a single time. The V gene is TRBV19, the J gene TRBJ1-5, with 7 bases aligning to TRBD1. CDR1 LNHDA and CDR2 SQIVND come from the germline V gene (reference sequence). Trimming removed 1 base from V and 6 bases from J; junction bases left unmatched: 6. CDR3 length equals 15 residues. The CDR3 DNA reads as TGTGCCAGTAGTATAGGAGGGGGCCGGGGTCAGCCCCAGCATTTT. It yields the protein CASSIGGGRGQPQHF.

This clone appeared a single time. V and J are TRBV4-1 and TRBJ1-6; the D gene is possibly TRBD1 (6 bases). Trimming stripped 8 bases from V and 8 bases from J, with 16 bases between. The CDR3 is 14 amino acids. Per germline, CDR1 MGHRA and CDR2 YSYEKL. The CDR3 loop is CASRRQGPYSPLHF. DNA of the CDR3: TGCGCCAGCCGGAGGCAGGGGCCGTATTCACCCCTCCACTTT.

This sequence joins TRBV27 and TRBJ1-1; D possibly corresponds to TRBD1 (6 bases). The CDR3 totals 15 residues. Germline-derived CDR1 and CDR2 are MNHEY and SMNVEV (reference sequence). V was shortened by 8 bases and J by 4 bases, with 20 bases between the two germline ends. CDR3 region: CASQTGGAGGTEAFF. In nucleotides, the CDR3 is TGTGCCAGCCAAACCGGGGGGGCGGGGGGCACTGAAGCTTTCTTT.

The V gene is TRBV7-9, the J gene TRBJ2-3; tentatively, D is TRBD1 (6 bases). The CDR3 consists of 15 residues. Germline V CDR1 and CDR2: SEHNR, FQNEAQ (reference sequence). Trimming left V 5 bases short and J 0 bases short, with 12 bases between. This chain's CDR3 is CASSRDRPSTDTQYF. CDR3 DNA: TGTGCCAGCAGCCGCGACAGGCCTAGCACAGATACGCAGTATTTT.